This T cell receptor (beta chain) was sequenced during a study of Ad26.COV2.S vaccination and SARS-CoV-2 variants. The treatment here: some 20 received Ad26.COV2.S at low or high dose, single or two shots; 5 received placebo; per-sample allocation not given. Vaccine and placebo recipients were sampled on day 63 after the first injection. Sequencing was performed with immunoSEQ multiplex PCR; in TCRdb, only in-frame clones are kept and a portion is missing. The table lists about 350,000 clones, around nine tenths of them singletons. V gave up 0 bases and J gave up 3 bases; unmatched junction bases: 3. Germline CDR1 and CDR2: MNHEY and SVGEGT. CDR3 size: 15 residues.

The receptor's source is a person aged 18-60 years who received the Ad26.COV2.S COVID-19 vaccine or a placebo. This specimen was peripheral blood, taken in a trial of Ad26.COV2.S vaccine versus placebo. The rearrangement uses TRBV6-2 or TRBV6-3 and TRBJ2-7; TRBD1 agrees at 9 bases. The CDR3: CASSYSQDRGYEQYF. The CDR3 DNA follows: TGTGCCAGCAGTTACTCCCAGGACAGGGGCTACGAGCAGTACTTC.